What follows describes a single T cell receptor (beta chain). The antigen is undetermined. This sample stems from a study of blood T cells in healthy people across ages. The study's findings and limits: TCR beta diversity, measured per million T cells, fell in a roughly linear way with age. PBMCs went unsorted, and a conclusive naive versus antigen-experienced comparison was therefore prevented.

With a J-beta primer mix and a sample-barcoded 5' primer, a second PCR ran about 7 to 12 cycles. Every sample gave at least 2.5 million paired-end reads containing CDR3. TCRdb ran MiXCR on the 5' RACE reads and lists one entry per CDR3 protein. The sample comprises about 780,000 distinct CDR3 sequences, about 42% of which are singletons, and approximately 18% rests with the top ten. Germline-derived CDR1 and CDR2 are DFQATT and SNEGSKA (reference sequence). The CDR3 is 16 amino acids. The trim removed 5 bases at V and 8 bases at J, leaving 13 bases unmatched. This TCR was sampled from a man older than 75 in good health. V is TRBV20-1 and J is TRBJ2-1, with 12 bases lining up with TRBD2. Sequences were obtained from blood. The CDR3 region has the DNA TGCAGTGCTCGATCCGCGACTAGCGGGAGAGTAGATGAGCAGTTCTTC. Translating it yields CSARSATSGRVDEQFF.